The next 9 T cell receptor beta chains were all read from a single sample in a study of vaccination and CD4 T cells after COVID-19. Researchers used the Oncomine TCR Beta short-read assay to sequence DNA from cultured CD4+ T cells. TCRdb analysed the PCR reads with MiXCR anew, one entry per CDR3 protein. The sample shows 5,500 to 8,500 distinct CDR3 sequences, approximately 33% of them seen only once. Treatment in this sample: roughly 10-day PBMC culture with coronavirus spike peptide pools or control peptides (ViraFEST assay). Harvesting of the unexposed donor's CD4+ T cells predated the COVID-19 pandemic (2011-2018). These receptors' antigens are unknown. The material sequenced was CD4+ T cells from blood, cultured in vitro. These receptor sequences come from a human donor in good health.

This clonotype was detected only a few times. This rearrangement joins TRBV9 to TRBJ1-5, with a possible D match to TRBD1 (6 bases). Germline-derived CDR1 and CDR2 are SGDLS and YYNGEE. V lost 3 bases and J 9 bases, leaving 19 bases between the germline ends. The CDR3 has 15 amino acids. CDR3 bases: TGTGCCAGCAGCGAGAAGGAGGGGGTACTTCGGCCCCAGCATTTT. This sequence encodes CASSEKEGVLRPQHF. The complete variable domain, with remaining parts taken from reference TRBV9 and TRBJ1-5, reads DSGVTQTPKHLITATGQRVTLRCSPRSGDLSVYWYQQSLDQGLQFLIQYYNGEERAKGNILERFSAQQFPDLHSELNLSSLELGDSALYFCASSEKEGVLRPQHFGDGTRLSIL.

This clonotype was recorded a few times. The J gene is TRBJ1-6, the V gene TRBV29-1; D not certain. The V and J ends lost 7 bases and 5 bases respectively, with 9 bases between them. This CDR3 has 12 amino acids. Germline lookup yields CDR1 SQVTM and CDR2 ANQGSEA. This CDR3 is CSASGNNSPLHF. The DNA for the CDR3 is TGCAGCGCATCTGGGAATAATTCACCCCTCCACTTT.

Relative to its sample, this clonotype is large. The chain combines TRBV7-2 with TRBJ2-2; no reliable D call. Germline loops: CDR1 SGHTA, CDR2 FQGNSA. This CDR3 contains 15 residues. V was cut by 7 bases and J by 1 base, with 13 bases left in between. The CDR3 is CASKVGIMNTGELFF. The CDR3 nucleotides are TGTGCCAGCAAAGTGGGAATTATGAACACCGGGGAGCTGTTTTTT.

This clonotype was detected a few times. J is TRBJ1-1 and V is TRBV20-1; D is perhaps TRBD1 (6 bases). The CDR3 has 14 residues. The germline V gene has CDR1 DFQATT and CDR2 SNEGSKA (reference sequence). Trimming took 3 bases from V and 8 from J, leaving 19 bases between them. CDR3 sequence reads: CSARDGQILWEAFF. The CDR3 bases are TGCAGTGCTAGGGATGGACAGATCCTTTGGGAAGCTTTCTTT.

This clonotype appeared a few times. This chain connects TRBV12-3 or TRBV12-4 to TRBJ1-1, with 7 bases fitting TRBD1. V trimming: 6 bases; J trimming: 0 bases; junction bases outside the gene matches: 7. CDR3 size: 15 residues. This CDR3 is CASRETGWVNTEAFF. The CDR3 DNA follows: TGTGCCAGCAGGGAGACAGGGTGGGTGAACACTGAAGCTTTCTTT.

There are a few counts of this clonotype. The chain carries TRBV7-9 and TRBJ1-3, with TRBD1 identical over 7 bases. The CDR3 is made up of 15 amino acids. Germline V lookup: CDR1 SEHNR, CDR2 FQNEAQ (reference sequence). The V and J ends lost 5 bases and 4 bases, in that order; junction bases with no gene match: 8. DNA of the CDR3: TGTGCCAGCAGCGACCGACAGGGAAGGGGAAACACCATATATTTT. The encoded protein is CASSDRQGRGNTIYF.

This clonotype was detected a few times. The chain is built from TRBV7-2 and TRBJ2-3, with D perhaps matching TRBD1 or TRBD2 (6 bases each). This CDR3 contains 14 residues. Trimming removed 5 bases at V and 8 bases at J, with 17 bases between. From germline, CDR1 is SGHTA and CDR2 FQGNSA. In nucleotides, the CDR3 is TGTGCCAGCAGCCCGGTCTCCTGGGGGGCTACGCAGTATTTT. This sequence encodes CASSPVSWGATQYF.

This chain joins TRBV10-3 and TRBJ2-7; 7 positions match TRBD1. The germline V gene has CDR1 ENHRY and CDR2 SYGVKD. The CDR3 sequence is 14 residues long. The V gene end was trimmed by 2 bases and the J gene end by 3 bases; junction bases not matched to a gene: 4. CDR3 protein: CAISEDRALYEQYF. Here the CDR3 DNA reads TGTGCCATCAGTGAGGACAGGGCCCTCTACGAGCAGTACTTC.

The V gene is TRBV6-2 or TRBV6-3, the J gene TRBJ1-5; D uncertain. V gave up 3 bases and J gave up 7 bases, with 13 bases separating them. CDR3 size: 14 residues. Germline V gene lookup returns CDR1 MNHEY and CDR2 SVGEGT. The CDR3 DNA reads as TGTGCCAGCAGTTATGGACTCAGGACCCAGCCCCAGCATTTT. Residues: CASSYGLRTQPQHF.